What follows are 10 T cell receptor beta chains derived from one specimen sequenced in a study of shared clonotypes between healthy human individuals. The table came from immunoSEQ multiplex PCR; TCRdb's copy has only in-frame clones and leaves some out. The sample has 2 million to 3 million clones, 90% to 95% seen once. Sequencing was carried out using naive CD4+ T cells from PBMCs. Subset here: CD45RA+ positively selected. The receptors shown here come from a man aged 18 to 29 in good health. Some clones in this sample may be carry-over from other donors' samples.

The V and J genes are TRBV4-2 and TRBJ2-1, with a tentative D call TRBD2 (6 bases). CDR3 length: 13 amino acids. In germline, CDR1 is LGHNA, CDR2 YNFKEQ. Trimming left V 3 bases short and J 6 bases short, with 9 bases between. CDR3 nucleotide sequence: TGTGCCAGCAGCCACCCCGGGAGCAATGAGCAGTTCTTC. It codes for CASSHPGSNEQFF.

The rearrangement joins TRBV11-2 to TRBJ2-7; 9 bases agree with TRBD1. This CDR3 is 16 amino acids long. The V gene end was trimmed by 0 bases and the J gene end by 5 bases; junction bases not matched to a gene: 8. From germline, CDR1 is SGHAT and CDR2 FQNNGV. The CDR3 nucleotides read TGTGCCAGCAGCTTAGATGGGGACAGGGTTAGCCACGAGCAGTACTTC. Translating it yields CASSLDGDRVSHEQYF.

In DNA, the CDR3 is TGCGCCAGCAGCCCCGGACAGGGATATCAGCCCCAGCATTTT. Its translation: CASSPGQGYQPQHF. The rearrangement uses TRBV4-1 and TRBJ1-5; 8 bases match TRBD1. Trimming removed 4 bases from V and 5 bases from J; junction bases left unmatched: 4. The CDR3 has 14 residues. The germline CDR1 and CDR2 sequences are MGHRA and YSYEKL.

Worth noting for this clone: Other nucleotide sequences from this sample produce the same CDR3. The rearrangement uses TRBV7-2 and TRBJ2-1, with D possibly being TRBD2 (5 bases). This CDR3 comprises 12 residues. Trimming removed 3 bases at V and 9 bases at J, with 9 bases between. Germline V gives CDR1 SGHTA, CDR2 FQGNSA. The DNA for the CDR3 is TGTGCCAGCAGCTTTCTTCGGGGTGAGCAGTTCTTC. It specifies CASSFLRGEQFF.

The chain uses TRBV6-5 and TRBJ2-5, with TRBD2 identical over 15 bases. This CDR3 has 15 residues. V shed 7 bases, J shed 3 bases, and the junction held 3 bases outside the gene matches. In germline, CDR1 is MNHEY, CDR2 SVGAGI. The CDR3 region is CASTWTSGREETQYF. The CDR3 region has the DNA TGTGCCAGCACCTGGACTAGCGGGAGGGAAGAGACCCAGTACTTC.

Regarding this clone: Other nucleotide sequences in the sample specify the same CDR3. The chain links TRBV19 to TRBJ1-1, with a possible D match to TRBD1 (6 bases). The germline V gene has CDR1 LNHDA and CDR2 SQIVND (reference sequence). The CDR3 runs to 15 residues. V lost 1 base and J lost 1, with 10 bases in between. DNA of the CDR3: TGTGCCAGTAGTATAGGTGGGGGCCCGAACACTGAAGCTTTCTTT. It yields the protein CASSIGGGPNTEAFF.

This clone has just one count. The CDR3 coding sequence is TGCGCCAGCAGCCAATACCACAGGGACTACTTGAACACTGAAGCTTTCTTT. This sequence encodes CASSQYHRDYLNTEAFF. The rearrangement uses TRBV4-3 and TRBJ1-1; D perhaps matches TRBD1 (6 bases). Germline loops: CDR1 LGHNA, CDR2 YSLEER. V lost 2 bases and J lost 0, with 16 bases in between. The CDR3 covers 17 residues.

This chain joins TRBV5-1 and TRBJ1-1; tentatively, D is TRBD1 (5 bases). Germline V gives CDR1 SGHRS, CDR2 YFSETQ. The CDR3 extends over 14 amino acids. Trimming shortened V by 0 bases and J by 5 bases, and 11 bases separated the two germline ends. The CDR3 sequence: CASSLVQGETEAFF. The CDR3 DNA reads as TGCGCCAGCAGCTTGGTTCAGGGTGAAACTGAAGCTTTCTTT.

The V gene is TRBV6-1, the J gene TRBJ1-5; possible D gene TRBD1, 5 bases. Trimming pared 4 bases from V and 0 bases from J, leaving 13 bases between. Germline lookup yields CDR1 MNHNS and CDR2 SASEGT. There are 16 residues in the CDR3. This CDR3 is CASSGGDPYSNQPQHF. CDR3 nucleotides: TGTGCCAGCAGTGGGGGGGACCCATATAGCAATCAGCCCCAGCATTTT.

The V and J genes are TRBV19 and TRBJ2-6; no definite D call. The CDR3 covers 17 residues. V lost 7 bases, J lost 1 base, and 17 bases lay in between. Germline V gives CDR1 LNHDA, CDR2 SQIVND (reference sequence). The CDR3 sequence: CASINPRSASGANVLTF. CDR3 DNA: TGTGCCAGTATTAACCCCCGGTCGGCTTCTGGGGCCAACGTCCTGACTTTC.